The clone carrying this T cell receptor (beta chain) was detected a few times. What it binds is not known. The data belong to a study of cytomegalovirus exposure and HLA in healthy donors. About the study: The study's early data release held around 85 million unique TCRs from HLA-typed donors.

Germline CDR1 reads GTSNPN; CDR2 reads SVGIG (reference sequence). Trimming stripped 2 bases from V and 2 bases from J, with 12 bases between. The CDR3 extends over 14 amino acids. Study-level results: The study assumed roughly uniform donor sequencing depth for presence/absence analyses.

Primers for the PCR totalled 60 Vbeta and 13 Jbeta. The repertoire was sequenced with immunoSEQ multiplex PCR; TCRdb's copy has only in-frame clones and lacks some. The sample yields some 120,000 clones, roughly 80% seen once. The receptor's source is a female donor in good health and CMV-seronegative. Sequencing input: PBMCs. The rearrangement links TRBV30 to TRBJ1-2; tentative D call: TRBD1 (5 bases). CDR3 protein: CAWSPRTPNYGYTF. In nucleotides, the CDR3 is TGTGCCTGGAGTCCCCGGACACCAAACTATGGCTACACCTTC.